This is a list of T cell receptor beta chains from one sample in a study of T cells in Graves' hyperthyroidism and ophthalmopathy. MiXCR, applied by TCRdb to the multiplex PCR reads, yields one record per CDR3 protein. The table has fewer than 500,000 distinct CDR3 sequences, around an eighth seen once. The source material was blood. These receptor sequences come from a man aged 25-45 years with Graves' hyperthyroidism that later progressed to Graves' ophthalmopathy. The CDR3 runs from the conserved cysteine through the conserved F or W. A D gene is named only where the DNA matches it firmly. For some rows the clone size is stated as once, few or many, or as a class when expanded; others skip it.

>TRBJ1-6|NA|TRBV14|NA
CASSHAVEAGSLHF
TGTGCCAGCAGCCACGCAGTCGAGGCCGGTTCCCTCCACTTT
>TRBJ1-1|NA|TRBV6-1|many
CASKVMLTGGNTEAFF
TGTGCCAGCAAAGTTATGCTAACAGGTGGGAACACTGAAGCTTTCTTT
>TRBJ1-3|NA|TRBV30|few
CAWSFLGDTSGNTIYF
TGTGCCTGGAGTTTTCTAGGGGACACCTCTGGAAACACCATATATTTT
>TRBJ2-7|NA|TRBV18|many
CASSPTASGDSYEQYF
TGTGCCAGCTCACCAACCGCAAGCGGCGATTCCTACGAGCAGTACTTC
>TRBJ1-5|NA|TRBV15|NA
CATSTGEEFQPQHF
TGTGCCACCAGCACCGGGGAAGAATTTCAGCCCCAGCATTTT
>TRBJ2-1|TRBD2|TRBV20-1|few
CSASQGLAGLQFF
TGCAGTGCTAGTCAGGGACTAGCGGGTCTCCAGTTCTTC
>TRBJ2-1|NA|TRBV9|once
CASSVGNKQFF
TGTGCCAGCAGCGTAGGCAATAAGCAGTTCTTC
>TRBJ1-5|NA|TRBV7-6|many
CASSLQDRTNQPQHF
TGTGCCAGCAGCCTTCAAGACAGAACCAATCAGCCCCAGCATTTT
>TRBJ2-3|TRBD1|TRBV7-9|NA
CASSSTDRGQADTQYF
TGTGCCAGCAGCTCCACGGACAGGGGGCAGGCAGATACGCAGTATTTT
>TRBJ2-5|NA|TRBV15|NA
CATSRRSAGQETQYF
TGTGCCACCAGCAGGAGGTCGGCGGGCCAAGAGACCCAGTACTTC
>TRBJ1-2|NA|TRBV11-3|many
CASSLLSGDGYTF
TGTGCCAGCAGCTTACTTTCCGGGGATGGCTACACCTTC
>TRBJ2-1|TRBD1|TRBV20-1|many
CSAKGSRRQGHNEQFF
TGCAGTGCTAAAGGGAGCCGTAGACAGGGGCATAATGAGCAGTTCTTC
>TRBJ2-1|NA|TRBV12-3/TRBV12-4|NA
CASSPDTNAYNEQFF
TGTGCCAGCAGTCCAGACACGAACGCTTACAATGAGCAGTTCTTC
>TRBJ1-5|TRBD1|TRBV10-2|NA
CASSVGQGSRAGNQPQHF
TGCGCCAGCAGTGTAGGACAGGGGTCGCGGGCCGGCAATCAGCCCCAGCATTTT
>TRBJ2-7|NA|TRBV19|NA
CASSIDGGTTYEQYF
TGTGCCAGTAGTATAGACGGGGGAACTACCTACGAGCAGTACTTC
>TRBJ1-5|TRBD1|TRBV2|many
CASREDREVSNQPQHF
TGTGCCAGCAGGGAAGACAGGGAAGTGAGCAATCAGCCCCAGCATTTT
>TRBJ1-2|NA|TRBV20-1|many
CSAPGANYGYTF
TGCAGTGCTCCCGGGGCTAACTATGGCTACACCTTC